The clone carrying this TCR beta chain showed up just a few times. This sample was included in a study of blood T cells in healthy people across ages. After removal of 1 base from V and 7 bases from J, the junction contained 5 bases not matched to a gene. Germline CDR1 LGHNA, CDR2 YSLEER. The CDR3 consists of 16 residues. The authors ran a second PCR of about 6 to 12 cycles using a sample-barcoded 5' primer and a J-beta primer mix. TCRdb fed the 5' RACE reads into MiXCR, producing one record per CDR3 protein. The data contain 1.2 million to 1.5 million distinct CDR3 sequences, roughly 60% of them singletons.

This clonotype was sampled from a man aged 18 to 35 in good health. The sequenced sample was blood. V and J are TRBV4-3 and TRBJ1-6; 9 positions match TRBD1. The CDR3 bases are TGCGCCAGCAGCCAAGCTTGGGACAGGGTGAATTCACCCCTCCACTTT. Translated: CASSQAWDRVNSPLHF.